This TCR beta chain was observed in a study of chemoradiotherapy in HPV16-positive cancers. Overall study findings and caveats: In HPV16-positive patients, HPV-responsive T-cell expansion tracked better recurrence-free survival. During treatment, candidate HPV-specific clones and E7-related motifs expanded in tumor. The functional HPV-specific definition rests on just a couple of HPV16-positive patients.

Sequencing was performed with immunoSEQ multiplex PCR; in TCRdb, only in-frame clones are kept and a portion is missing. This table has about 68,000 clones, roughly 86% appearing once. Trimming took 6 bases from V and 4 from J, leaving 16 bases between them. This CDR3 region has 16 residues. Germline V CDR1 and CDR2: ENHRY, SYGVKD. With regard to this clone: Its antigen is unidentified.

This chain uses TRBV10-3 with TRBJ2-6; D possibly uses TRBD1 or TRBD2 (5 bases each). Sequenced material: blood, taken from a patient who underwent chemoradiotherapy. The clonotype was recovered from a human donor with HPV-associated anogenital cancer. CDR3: CAISSGTPIGANVLTF. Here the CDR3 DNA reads TGTGCCATCAGCTCCGGGACCCCCATCGGGGCCAACGTCCTGACTTTC.